This T cell receptor beta chain was captured in a study of multiple sclerosis patients with progressive multifocal leukoencephalopathy. Sample time point: time of PML onset. With 4 bases clipped from V and 6 bases from J, the junction kept 4 bases outside the gene matches. CDR3 length: 14 amino acids. CDR1 and CDR2 from the germline V gene are LGHNA and YSLEER. The survey-level immunoSEQ assay was used. Sequencing was performed with immunoSEQ multiplex PCR; in TCRdb, only in-frame clones are kept and a portion is missing. The data show roughly 32,000 clones, 80% to 90% seen once. As to this clone: The target antigen is unknown.

The study, taken as a whole, reports: Clones expanded at PML were already present before and during natalizumab.

The TCR originated in a woman in her forties with progressive multifocal leukoencephalopathy. The gene calls are TRBV4-3 and TRBJ1-2; 11 bases align to TRBD1. Sequenced material: PBMCs, taken from a patient treated with natalizumab. The CDR3 region is CASSLKGQGDGYTF. For the CDR3, the DNA is TGCGCCAGCAGCCTGAAGGGACAGGGGGATGGCTACACCTTC.